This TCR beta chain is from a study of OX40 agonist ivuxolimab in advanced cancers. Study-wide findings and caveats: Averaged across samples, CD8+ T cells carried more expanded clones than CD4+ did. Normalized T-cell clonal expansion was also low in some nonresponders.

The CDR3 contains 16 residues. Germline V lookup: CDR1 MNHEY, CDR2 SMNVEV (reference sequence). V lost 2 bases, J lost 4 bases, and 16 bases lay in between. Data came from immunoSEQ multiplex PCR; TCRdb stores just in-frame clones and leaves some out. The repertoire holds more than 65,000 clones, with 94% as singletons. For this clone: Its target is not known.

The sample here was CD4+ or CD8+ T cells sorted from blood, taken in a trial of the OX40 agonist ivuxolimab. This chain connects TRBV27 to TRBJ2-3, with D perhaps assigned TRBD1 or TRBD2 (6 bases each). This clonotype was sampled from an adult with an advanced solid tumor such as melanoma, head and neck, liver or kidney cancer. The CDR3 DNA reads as TGTGCCAGCAGTTTACGGGGGCGCTTCCCCCCAGATACGCAGTATTTT. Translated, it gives CASSLRGRFPPDTQYF.